What follows describes a single T cell receptor beta chain. What it binds is unknown. MiXCR was run by TCRdb on the reads, yielding one entry per CDR3 protein. Of about 530,000 distinct CDR3 sequences in the sample, roughly 29% are singletons; the top ten hold about 13%. These data are taken from a study of T cell repertoires in cytomegalovirus infection. Regarding the study as a whole: Clonotype analysis showed dominance of the ex vivo response by HLA-C-restricted CMV-specific TCR beta clonotypes. Cumulative public TCR beta family frequency identified carriers of CMV plus the relevant HLA.

The germline V gene has CDR1 LNHDA and CDR2 SQIVND (reference sequence). The CDR3 has 16 amino acids. V lost 9 bases and J lost 0, with 18 bases in between. The receptor was derived from a human donor in good health (CMV status not recorded). Some clones in this sample may be carry-over from other donors' samples. The chain joins TRBV19 to TRBJ1-3; weak D call: TRBD1 (6 bases). Material for sequencing was PBMCs. The DNA for the CDR3 is TGTGCCAGCGGGCCCGACAGGTACCACTCTGGAAACACCATATATTTT. As protein: CASGPDRYHSGNTIYF.